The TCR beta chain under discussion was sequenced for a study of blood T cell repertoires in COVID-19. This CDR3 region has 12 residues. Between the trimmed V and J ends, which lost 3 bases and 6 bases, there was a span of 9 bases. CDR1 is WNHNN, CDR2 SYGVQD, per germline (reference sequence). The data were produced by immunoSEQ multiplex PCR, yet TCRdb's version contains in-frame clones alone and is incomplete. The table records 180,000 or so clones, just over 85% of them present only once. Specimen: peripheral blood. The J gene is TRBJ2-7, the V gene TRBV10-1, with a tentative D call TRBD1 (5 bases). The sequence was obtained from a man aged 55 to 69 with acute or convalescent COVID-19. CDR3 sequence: CASSDPGIEQYF. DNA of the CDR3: TGCGCCAGCAGTGATCCAGGGATCGAGCAGTACTTC.